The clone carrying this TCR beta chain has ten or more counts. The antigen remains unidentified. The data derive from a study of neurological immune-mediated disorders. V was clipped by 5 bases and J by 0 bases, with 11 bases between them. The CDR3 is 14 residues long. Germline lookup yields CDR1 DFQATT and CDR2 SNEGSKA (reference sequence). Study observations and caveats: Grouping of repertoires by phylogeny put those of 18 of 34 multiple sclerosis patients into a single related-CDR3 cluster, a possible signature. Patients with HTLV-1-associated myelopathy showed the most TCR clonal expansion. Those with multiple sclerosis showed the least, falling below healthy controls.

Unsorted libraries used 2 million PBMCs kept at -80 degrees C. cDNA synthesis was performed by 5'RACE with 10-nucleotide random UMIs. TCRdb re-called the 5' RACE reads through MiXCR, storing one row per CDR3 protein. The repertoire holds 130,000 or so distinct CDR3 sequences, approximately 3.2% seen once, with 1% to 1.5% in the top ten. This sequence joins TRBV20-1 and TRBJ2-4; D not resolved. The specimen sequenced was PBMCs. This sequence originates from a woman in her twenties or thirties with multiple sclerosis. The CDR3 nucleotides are TGCAGTGCTTCTAGAATCCTAGCCAAAAACATTCAGTACTTC. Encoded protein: CSASRILAKNIQYF.